The subject of this entry is one T cell receptor beta chain. This table comes from immunoSEQ multiplex PCR, and its TCRdb copy is limited to in-frame clones, with some not included. This sample has about 110,000 clones, with around 87% found just once. V lost 2 bases and J 2 bases, leaving 9 bases between the germline ends. There are 14 residues in the CDR3. CDR1 MNHNY and CDR2 SVGAGI come from the germline V gene (reference sequence). The sample comes from a study of blood T cell repertoires in COVID-19. This chain uses TRBV6-6 with TRBJ1-1; the D is unclear. The source is an elderly woman with acute or convalescent COVID-19. Specimen: peripheral blood. The CDR3 coding sequence is TGTGCCAGCAGTTACCTCCGACTTAACACTGAAGCTTTCTTT. As protein: CASSYLRLNTEAFF.